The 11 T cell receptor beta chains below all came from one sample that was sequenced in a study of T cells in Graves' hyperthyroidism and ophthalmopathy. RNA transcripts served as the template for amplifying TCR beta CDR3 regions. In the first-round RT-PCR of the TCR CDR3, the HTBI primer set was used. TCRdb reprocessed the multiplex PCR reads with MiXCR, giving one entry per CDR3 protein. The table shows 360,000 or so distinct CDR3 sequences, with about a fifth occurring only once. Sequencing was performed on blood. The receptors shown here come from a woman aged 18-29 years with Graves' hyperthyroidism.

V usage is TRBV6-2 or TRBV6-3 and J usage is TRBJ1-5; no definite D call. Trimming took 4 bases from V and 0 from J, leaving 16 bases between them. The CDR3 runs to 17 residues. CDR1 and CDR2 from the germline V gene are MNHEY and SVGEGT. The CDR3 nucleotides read TGTGCCAGCAGTTCATCCCTGGAGGTCTATAGCAATCAGCCCCAGCATTTT. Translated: CASSSSLEVYSNQPQHF.

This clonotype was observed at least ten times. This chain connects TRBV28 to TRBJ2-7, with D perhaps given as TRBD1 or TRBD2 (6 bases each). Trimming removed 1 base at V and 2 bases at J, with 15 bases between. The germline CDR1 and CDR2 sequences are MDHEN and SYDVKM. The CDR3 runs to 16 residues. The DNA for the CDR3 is TGTGCCAGCAGTTTATTAGGGGGGAGCCCAACCTACGAGCAGTACTTC. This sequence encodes CASSLLGGSPTYEQYF.

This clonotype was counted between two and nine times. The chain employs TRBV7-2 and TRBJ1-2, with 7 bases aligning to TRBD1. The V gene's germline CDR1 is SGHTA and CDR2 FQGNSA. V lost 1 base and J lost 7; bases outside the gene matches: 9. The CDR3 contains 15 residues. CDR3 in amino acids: CASSLGLRDSTGYTF. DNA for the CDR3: TGTGCCAGCAGCTTAGGGCTCCGGGACAGTACTGGCTACACCTTC.

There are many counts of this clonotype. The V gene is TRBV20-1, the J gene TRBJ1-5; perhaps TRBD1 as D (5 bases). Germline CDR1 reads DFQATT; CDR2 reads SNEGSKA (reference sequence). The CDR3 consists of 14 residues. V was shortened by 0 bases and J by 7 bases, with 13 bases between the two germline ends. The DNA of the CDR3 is TGCAGTGCTAGAGATGGCCCAGGGCACCAGCCCCAGCATTTT. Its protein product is CSARDGPGHQPQHF.

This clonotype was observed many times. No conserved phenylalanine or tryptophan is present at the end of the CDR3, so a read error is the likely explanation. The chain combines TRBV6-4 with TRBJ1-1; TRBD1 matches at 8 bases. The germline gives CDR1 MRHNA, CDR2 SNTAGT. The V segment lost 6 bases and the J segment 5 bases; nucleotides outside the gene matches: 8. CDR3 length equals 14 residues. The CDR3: CASSPTGDWTEAFS. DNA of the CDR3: TGTGCCAGCAGCCCGACAGGGGATTGGACTGAAGCTTTCTCT.

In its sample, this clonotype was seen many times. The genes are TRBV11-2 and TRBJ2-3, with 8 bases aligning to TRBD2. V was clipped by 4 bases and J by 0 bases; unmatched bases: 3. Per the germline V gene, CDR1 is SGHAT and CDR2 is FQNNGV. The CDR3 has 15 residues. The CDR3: CASSSIAGSTDTQYF. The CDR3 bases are TGTGCCAGCAGCTCGATAGCGGGGAGCACAGATACGCAGTATTTT.

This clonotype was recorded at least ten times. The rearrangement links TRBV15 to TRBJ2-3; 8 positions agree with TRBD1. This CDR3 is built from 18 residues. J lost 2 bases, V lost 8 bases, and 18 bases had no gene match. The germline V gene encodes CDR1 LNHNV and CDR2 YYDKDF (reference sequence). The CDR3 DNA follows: TGTGCCACCGGGTGGCCCCAGGGGGCTCCTATTTTCACAGATACGCAGTATTTT. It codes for CATGWPQGAPIFTDTQYF.

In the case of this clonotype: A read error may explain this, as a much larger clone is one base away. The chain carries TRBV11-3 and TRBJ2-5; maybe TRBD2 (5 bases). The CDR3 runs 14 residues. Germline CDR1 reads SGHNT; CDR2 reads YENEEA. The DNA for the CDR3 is TGTGCCATCAGCTTAGACCGAGAGGGAGAGACCCAGTACTTC. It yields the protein CAISLDREGETQYF.

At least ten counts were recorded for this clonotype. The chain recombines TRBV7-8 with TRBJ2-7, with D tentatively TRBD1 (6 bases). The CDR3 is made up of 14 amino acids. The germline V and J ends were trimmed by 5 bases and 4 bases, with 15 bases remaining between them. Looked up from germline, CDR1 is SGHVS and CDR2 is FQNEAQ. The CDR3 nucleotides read TGTGCCAGCAGCCCCGACAGGTTTTCGTACGAGCAGTACTTC. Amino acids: CASSPDRFSYEQYF. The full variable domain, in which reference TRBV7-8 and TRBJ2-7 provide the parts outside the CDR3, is GAGVSQSPRYKVAKRGQDVALRCDPISGHVSLFWYQQALGQGPEFLTYFQNEAQLDKSGLPSDRFFAERPEGSVSTLKIQRTQQEDSAVYLCASSPDRFSYEQYFGPGTRLTVT.

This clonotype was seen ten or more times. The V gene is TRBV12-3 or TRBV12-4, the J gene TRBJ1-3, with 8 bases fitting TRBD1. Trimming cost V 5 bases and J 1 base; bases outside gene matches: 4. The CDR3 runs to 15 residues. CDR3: CASSPRTGSGNTIYF. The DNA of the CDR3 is TGTGCCAGCAGTCCCCGGACAGGGTCTGGAAACACCATATATTTT.

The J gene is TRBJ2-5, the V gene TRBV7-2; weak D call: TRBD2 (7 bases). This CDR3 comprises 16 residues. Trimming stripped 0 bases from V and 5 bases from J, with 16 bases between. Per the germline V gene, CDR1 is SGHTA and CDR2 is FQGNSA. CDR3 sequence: CASSLASWGGRETQYF. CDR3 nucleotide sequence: TGTGCCAGCAGCTTAGCTAGTTGGGGGGGGCGGGAGACCCAGTACTTC. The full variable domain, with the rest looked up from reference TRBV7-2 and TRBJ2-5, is GAGVSQSPSNKVTEKGKDVELRCDPISGHTALYWYRQSLGQGLEFLIYFQGNSAPDKSGLPSDRFSAERTGGSVSTLTIQRTQQEDSAVYLCASSLASWGGRETQYFGPGTRLLVL.